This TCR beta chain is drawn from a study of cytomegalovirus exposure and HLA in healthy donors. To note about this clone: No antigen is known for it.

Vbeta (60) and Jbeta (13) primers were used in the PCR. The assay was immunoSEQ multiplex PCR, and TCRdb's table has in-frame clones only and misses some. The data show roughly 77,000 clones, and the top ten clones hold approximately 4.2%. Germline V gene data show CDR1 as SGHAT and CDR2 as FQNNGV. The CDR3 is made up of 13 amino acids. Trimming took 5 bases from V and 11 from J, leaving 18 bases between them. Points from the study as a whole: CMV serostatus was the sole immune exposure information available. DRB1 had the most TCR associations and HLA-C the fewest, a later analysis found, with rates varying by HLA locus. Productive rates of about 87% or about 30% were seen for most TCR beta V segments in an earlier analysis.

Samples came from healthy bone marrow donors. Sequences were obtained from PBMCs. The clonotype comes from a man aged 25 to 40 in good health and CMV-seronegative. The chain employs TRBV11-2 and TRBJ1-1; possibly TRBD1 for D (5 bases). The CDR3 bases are TGTGCCAGCAGCCCCCGGGGGAGACGGGAGGCTTTCTTT. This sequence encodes CASSPRGRREAFF.